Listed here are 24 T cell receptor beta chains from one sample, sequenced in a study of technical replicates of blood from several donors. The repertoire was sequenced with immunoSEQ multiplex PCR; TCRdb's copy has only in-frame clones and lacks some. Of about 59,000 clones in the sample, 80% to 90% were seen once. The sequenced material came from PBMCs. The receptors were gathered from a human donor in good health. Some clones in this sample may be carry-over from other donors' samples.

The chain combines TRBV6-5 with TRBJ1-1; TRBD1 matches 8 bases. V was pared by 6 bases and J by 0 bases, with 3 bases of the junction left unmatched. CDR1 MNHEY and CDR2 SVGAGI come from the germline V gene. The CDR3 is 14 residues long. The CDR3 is CASSRDRMNTEAFF. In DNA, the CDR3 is TGTGCCAGCAGCAGGGACAGGATGAACACTGAAGCTTTCTTT.

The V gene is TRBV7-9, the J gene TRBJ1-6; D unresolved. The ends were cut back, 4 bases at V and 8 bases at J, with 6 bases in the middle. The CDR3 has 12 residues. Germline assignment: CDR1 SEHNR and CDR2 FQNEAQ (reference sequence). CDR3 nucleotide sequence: TGTGCCAGCAGCTCCTCGGATTCACCCCTCCACTTT. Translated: CASSSSDSPLHF.

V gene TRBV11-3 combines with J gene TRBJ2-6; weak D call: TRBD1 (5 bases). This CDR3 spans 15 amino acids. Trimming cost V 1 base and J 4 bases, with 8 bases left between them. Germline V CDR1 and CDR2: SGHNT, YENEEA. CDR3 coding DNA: TGTGCCAGCAGCTTAGGGGGCCCAGGGGCCAACGTCCTGACTTTC. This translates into CASSLGGPGANVLTF. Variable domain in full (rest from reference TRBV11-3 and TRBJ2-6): EAGVVQSPRYKIIEKKQPVAFWCNPISGHNTLYWYLQNLGQGPELLIRYENEEAVDDSQLPKDRFSAERLKGVDSTLKIQPAELGDSAVYLCASSLGGPGANVLTFGAGSRLTVL.

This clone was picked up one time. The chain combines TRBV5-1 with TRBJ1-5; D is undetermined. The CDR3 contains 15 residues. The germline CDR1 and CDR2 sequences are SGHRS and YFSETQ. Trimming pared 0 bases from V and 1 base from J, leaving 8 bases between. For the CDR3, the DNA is TGCGCCAGCAGCTTGGATTCCGGGAGCAATCAGCCCCAGCATTTT. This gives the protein CASSLDSGSNQPQHF.

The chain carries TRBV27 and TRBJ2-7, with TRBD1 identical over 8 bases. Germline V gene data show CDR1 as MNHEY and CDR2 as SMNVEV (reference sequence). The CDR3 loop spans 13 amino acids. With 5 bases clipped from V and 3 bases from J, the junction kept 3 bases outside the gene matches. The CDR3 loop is CASSPGQGYEQYF. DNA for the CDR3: TGTGCCAGCAGTCCTGGACAGGGCTACGAGCAGTACTTC.

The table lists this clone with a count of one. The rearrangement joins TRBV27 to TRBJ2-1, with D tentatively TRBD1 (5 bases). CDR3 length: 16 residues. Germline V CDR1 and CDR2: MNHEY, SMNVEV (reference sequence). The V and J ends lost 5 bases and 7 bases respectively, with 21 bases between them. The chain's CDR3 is CASSPIQTLKGNEQFF. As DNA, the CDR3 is TGTGCCAGCAGTCCAATCCAAACTCTTAAGGGGAATGAGCAGTTCTTC.

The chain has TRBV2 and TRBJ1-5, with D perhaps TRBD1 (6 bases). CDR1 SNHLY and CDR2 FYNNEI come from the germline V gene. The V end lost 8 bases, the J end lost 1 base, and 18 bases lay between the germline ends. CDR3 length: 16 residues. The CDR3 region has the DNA TGTGCCAGCTCGAAGGGGGGGTGGGACAGCAATCAGCCCCAGCATTTT. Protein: CASSKGGWDSNQPQHF.

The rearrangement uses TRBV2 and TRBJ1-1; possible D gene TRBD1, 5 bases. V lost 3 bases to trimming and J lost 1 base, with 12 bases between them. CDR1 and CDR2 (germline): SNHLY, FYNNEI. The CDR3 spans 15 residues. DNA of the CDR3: TGTGCCAGCAGTGACCGAGAAAGGGGGAACACTGAAGCTTTCTTT. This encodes CASSDRERGNTEAFF. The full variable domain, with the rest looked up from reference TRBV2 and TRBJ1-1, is EPEVTQTPSHQVTQMGQEVILRCVPISNHLYFYWYRQILGQKVEFLVSFYNNEISEKSEIFDDQFSVERPDGSNFTLKIRSTKLEDSAMYFCASSDRERGNTEAFFGQGTRLTVV.

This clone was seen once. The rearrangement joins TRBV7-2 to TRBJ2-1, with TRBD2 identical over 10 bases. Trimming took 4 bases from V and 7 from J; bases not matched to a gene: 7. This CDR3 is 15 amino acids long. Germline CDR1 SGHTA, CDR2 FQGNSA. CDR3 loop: CASSSPGLARNEQFF. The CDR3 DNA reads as TGTGCCAGCAGCTCACCGGGACTAGCGAGAAATGAGCAGTTCTTC.

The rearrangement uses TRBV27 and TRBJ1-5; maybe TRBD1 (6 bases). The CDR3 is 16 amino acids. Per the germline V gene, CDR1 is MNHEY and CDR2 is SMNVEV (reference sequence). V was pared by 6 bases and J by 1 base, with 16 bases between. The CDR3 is CASSQIGGGSNQPQHF. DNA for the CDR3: TGTGCCAGCAGCCAAATAGGGGGTGGGAGCAATCAGCCCCAGCATTTT.

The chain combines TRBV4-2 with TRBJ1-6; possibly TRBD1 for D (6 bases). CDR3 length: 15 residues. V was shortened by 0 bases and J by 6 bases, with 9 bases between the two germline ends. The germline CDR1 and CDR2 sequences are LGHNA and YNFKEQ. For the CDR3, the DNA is TGTGCCAGCAGCCAAGATGGGGGCAGTAATTCACCCCTCCACTTT. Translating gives CASSQDGGSNSPLHF.

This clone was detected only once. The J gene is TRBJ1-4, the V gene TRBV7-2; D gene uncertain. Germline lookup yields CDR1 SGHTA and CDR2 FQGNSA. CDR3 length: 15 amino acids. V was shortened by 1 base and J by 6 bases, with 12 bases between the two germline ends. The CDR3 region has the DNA TGTGCCAGCAGCTTAGGTGACAAGGTGGATGAAAAACTGTTTTTT. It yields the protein CASSLGDKVDEKLFF. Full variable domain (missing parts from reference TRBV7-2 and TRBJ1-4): GAGVSQSPSNKVTEKGKDVELRCDPISGHTALYWYRQSLGQGLEFLIYFQGNSAPDKSGLPSDRFSAERTGGSVSTLTIQRTQQEDSAVYLCASSLGDKVDEKLFFGSGTQLSVL.

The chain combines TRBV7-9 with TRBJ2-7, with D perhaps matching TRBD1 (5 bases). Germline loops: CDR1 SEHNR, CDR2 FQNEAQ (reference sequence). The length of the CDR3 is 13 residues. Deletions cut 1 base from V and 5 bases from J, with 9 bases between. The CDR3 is CASSLVGANEQYF. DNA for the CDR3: TGTGCCAGCAGCTTAGTAGGGGCCAACGAGCAGTACTTC.

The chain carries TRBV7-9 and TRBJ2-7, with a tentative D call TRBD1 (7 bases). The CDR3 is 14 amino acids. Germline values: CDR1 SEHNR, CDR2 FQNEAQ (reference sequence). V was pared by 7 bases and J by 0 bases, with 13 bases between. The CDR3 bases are TGTGCCAGCACGTCCCAGGGGGGCTCCTACGAGCAGTACTTC. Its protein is CASTSQGGSYEQYF.

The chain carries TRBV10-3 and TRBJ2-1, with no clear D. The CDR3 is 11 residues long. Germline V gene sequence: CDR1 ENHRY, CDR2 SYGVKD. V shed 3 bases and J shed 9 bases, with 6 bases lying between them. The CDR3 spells CAISEVGEQFF. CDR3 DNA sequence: TGTGCCATCAGTGAAGTCGGTGAGCAGTTCTTC.

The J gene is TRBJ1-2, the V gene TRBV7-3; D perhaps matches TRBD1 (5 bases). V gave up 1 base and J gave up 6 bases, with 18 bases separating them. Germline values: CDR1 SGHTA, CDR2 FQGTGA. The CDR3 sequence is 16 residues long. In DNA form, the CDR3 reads TGTGCCAGCAGCTTAAGGGGAGGGGCCGGTAGGGATGGCTACACCTTC. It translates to CASSLRGGAGRDGYTF. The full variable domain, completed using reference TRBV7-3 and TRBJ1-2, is GAGVSQTPSNKVTEKGKYVELRCDPISGHTALYWYRQSLGQGPEFLIYFQGTGAADDSGLPNDRFFAVRPEGSVSTLKIQRTERGDSAVYLCASSLRGGAGRDGYTFGSGTRLTVV.

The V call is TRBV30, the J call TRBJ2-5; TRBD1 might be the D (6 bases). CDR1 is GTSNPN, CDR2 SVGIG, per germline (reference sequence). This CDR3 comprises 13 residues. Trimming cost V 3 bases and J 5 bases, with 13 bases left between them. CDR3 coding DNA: TGTGCCTGGAGCAGGGGCCGTTCCGAGACCCAGTACTTC. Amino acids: CAWSRGRSETQYF. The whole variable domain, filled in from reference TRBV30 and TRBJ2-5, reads SQTIHQWPATLVQPVGSPLSLECTVEGTSNPNLYWYRQAAGRGLQLLFYSVGIGQISSEVPQNLSASRPQDRQFILSSKKLLLSDSGFYLCAWSRGRSETQYFGPGTRLLVL.

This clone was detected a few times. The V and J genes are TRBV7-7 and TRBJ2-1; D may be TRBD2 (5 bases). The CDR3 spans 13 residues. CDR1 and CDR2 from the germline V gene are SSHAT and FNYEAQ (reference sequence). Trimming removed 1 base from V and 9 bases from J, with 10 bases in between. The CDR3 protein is CASSLELGVEQFF. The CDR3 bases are TGTGCCAGCAGCTTAGAACTAGGAGTTGAGCAGTTCTTC.

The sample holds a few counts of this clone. The CDR3 loop is CASSRTGNSNQPQHF. The CDR3 bases are TGCGCCAGCAGCCGGACAGGGAATAGCAATCAGCCCCAGCATTTT. The genes are TRBV5-1 and TRBJ1-5; 8 nucleotides agree with TRBD1. CDR1 and CDR2 (germline): SGHRS, YFSETQ. The CDR3 loop spans 15 amino acids. V lost 4 bases, J lost 0 bases, and 3 bases stayed unmatched.

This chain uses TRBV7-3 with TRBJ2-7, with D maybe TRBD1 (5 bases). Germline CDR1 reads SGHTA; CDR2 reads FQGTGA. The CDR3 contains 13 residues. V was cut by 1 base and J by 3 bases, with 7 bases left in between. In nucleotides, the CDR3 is TGTGCCAGCAGCTTAAGGGGCGGCTACGAGCAGTACTTC. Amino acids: CASSLRGGYEQYF.

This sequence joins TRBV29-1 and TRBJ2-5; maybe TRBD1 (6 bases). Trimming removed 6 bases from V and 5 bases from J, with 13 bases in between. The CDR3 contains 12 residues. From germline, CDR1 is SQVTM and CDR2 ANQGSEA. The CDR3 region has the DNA TGCAGCGTGCGACAGGTTTGGGAGACCCAGTACTTC. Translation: CSVRQVWETQYF. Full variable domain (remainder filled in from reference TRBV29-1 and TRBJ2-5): SAVISQKPSRDICQRGTSLTIQCQVDSQVTMMFWYRQQPGQSLTLIATANQGSEATYESGFVIDKFPISRPNLTFSTLTVSNMSPEDSSIYLCSVRQVWETQYFGPGTRLLVL.

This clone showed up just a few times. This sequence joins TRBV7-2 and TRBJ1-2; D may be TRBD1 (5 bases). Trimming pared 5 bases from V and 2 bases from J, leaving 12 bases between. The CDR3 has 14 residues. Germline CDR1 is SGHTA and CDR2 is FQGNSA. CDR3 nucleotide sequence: TGTGCCAGCAGCCCACGACAGAGAAACTATGGCTACACCTTC. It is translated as CASSPRQRNYGYTF.

CDR3 in amino acids: CASSPDRGGNSPLHF. The DNA for the CDR3 is TGTGCCAGCAGCCCCGACAGGGGAGGAAATTCACCCCTCCACTTT. This sequence joins TRBV7-8 and TRBJ1-6; 8 nucleotides match TRBD1. The CDR3 covers 15 residues. CDR1 is SGHVS and CDR2 is FQNEAQ in the germline V gene. Unmatched junction bases numbered 7, after V lost 5 bases and J lost 7 bases.

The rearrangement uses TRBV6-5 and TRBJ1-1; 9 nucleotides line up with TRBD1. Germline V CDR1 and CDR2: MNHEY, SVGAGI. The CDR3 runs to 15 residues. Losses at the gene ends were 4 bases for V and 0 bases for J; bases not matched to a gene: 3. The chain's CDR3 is CASSWGTGMNTEAFF. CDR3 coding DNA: TGTGCCAGCAGTTGGGGGACAGGGATGAACACTGAAGCTTTCTTT.